This T cell receptor (beta chain) comes out of a study of molecular identifiers for immune sequencing clone quantification. At the level of the study: In replicates, RNA from roughly 21,000 or 96,000 naive CD8 cells was divided five ways and four parts were sequenced.

In its sample, this clonotype was seen a few times. CDR3 size: 14 residues. Trimming took off 4 bases at V and 3 bases at J, with 13 bases between the two ends. Germline CDR1 reads SGHDN; CDR2 reads FVKESK. In TCRdb, the PCR reads were re-called with MiXCR into one record per CDR3 protein. The sample has 350,000 or so distinct CDR3 sequences; 20% to 25% are singletons. It was from about 19,000 to 1,100,000 sorted cells, with 10%, 30% or 50% RNA, that naive CD8 libraries came. For naive CD8 T cells, sorting used the CD8+CD4-CCR7+CD45RA+ phenotype. Sequencing was performed on naive CD8+ T cells from blood, with Jurkat cell RNA spiked in. The subset was: FACS-sorted CD8+CD4-CCR7+CD45RA+ naive T cells. The source of this sequence is a human donor in good health. Some libraries in this study had Jurkat cell RNA spiked in. The chain has TRBV14 and TRBJ2-7; D call uncertain. DNA of the CDR3: TGTGCCAGCAGCCCGCGCATACCCGTCTACGAGCAGTACTTC. The encoded protein is CASSPRIPVYEQYF.